One sample yielded the 21 T cell receptor beta chains listed below, sequenced in a study of OX40 agonist ivuxolimab in advanced cancers. Measured with immunoSEQ multiplex PCR; TCRdb has only the in-frame clones, and not every one. In the table there are tens of thousands of clones, 90% to 95% of which are singletons. The sample was CD4+ or CD8+ T cells sorted from blood, taken in a trial of the OX40 agonist ivuxolimab. These receptors were taken from an adult with an advanced solid tumor such as melanoma, head and neck, liver or kidney cancer.

V usage is TRBV15 and J usage is TRBJ2-7; no firm D call. Germline V lookup: CDR1 LNHNV, CDR2 YYDKDF (reference sequence). The CDR3 is 13 amino acids. V was shortened by 5 bases and J by 0 bases, with 8 bases between the two germline ends. The CDR3 DNA is TGTGCCACCAGCGATCCTAGCTCCTACGAGCAGTACTTC. Translated, it gives CATSDPSSYEQYF.

This clone was recorded only once. The rearrangement links TRBV6-5 to TRBJ1-6; D remains unclear. The V end was cut by 5 bases, the J end by 0 bases, with 5 bases between. The germline V gene has CDR1 MNHEY and CDR2 SVGAGI. CDR3 length: 14 residues. CDR3 region: CASSDGSYNSPLHF. CDR3 in DNA: TGTGCCAGCAGTGACGGCTCCTATAATTCACCCCTCCACTTT.

The chain combines TRBV27 with TRBJ2-5, with D unresolved. V was pared by 3 bases and J by 5 bases, with 4 bases between. From germline, CDR1 is MNHEY and CDR2 SMNVEV (reference sequence). The CDR3 totals 11 residues. The CDR3 DNA reads as TGTGCCAGCAGTTTTCGGGAGACCCAGTACTTC. Its protein product is CASSFRETQYF.

This clone was seen a few times. This rearrangement joins TRBV9 to TRBJ2-7; D is tentatively TRBD1 or TRBD2 (5 bases each). Germline V gene lookup returns CDR1 SGDLS and CDR2 YYNGEE. The CDR3 length is 15 residues. The germline V and J ends were trimmed by 4 bases and 0 bases, with 14 bases remaining between them. This CDR3 reads CASSPSGDLSYEQYF. The CDR3 coding sequence is TGTGCCAGCAGCCCATCTGGGGACCTCTCCTACGAGCAGTACTTC.

The genes are TRBV5-4 and TRBJ2-7; D is unclear. Germline V gene sequence: CDR1 SGHNT, CDR2 YYREEE (reference sequence). Trimming cost V 0 bases and J 0 bases, with 7 bases left between them. This CDR3 has 14 amino acids. The CDR3 region has the DNA TGTGCCAGCAGCTTGGGGGCAGGCTCCTACGAGCAGTACTTC. As protein: CASSLGAGSYEQYF. Looking up the rest from reference TRBV5-4 and TRBJ2-7 gives the full variable domain: ETGVTQSPTHLIKTRGQQVTLRCSSQSGHNTVSWYQQALGQGPQFIFQYYREEENGRGNFPPRFSGLQFPNYSSELNVNALELDDSALYLCASSLGAGSYEQYFGPGTRLTVT.

This sequence joins TRBV7-9 and TRBJ2-3; D unresolved. CDR1 SEHNR and CDR2 FQNEAQ come from the germline V gene (reference sequence). The V end was cut by 5 bases, the J end by 5 bases, with 11 bases between. There are 13 residues in the CDR3. CDR3 bases: TGTGCCAGCAGCCCTAGAGTTAAAGATACGCAGTATTTT. Translated: CASSPRVKDTQYF.

The rearrangement uses TRBV7-9 and TRBJ1-3; D may be TRBD1 (5 bases). The germline CDR1 and CDR2 sequences are SEHNR and FQNEAQ (reference sequence). The CDR3 totals 14 residues. The V gene lost 5 bases and the J gene lost 8 bases, with 16 bases spanning the gap. The CDR3 sequence: CASSPQDGADTIYF. The CDR3 DNA is TGTGCCAGCAGCCCTCAGGACGGGGCTGACACCATATATTTT.

The rearrangement joins TRBV5-1 to TRBJ2-5; a weak D match, TRBD2 (6 bases). The J call could be wrong; TRBJ2-7 is a better fit for the DNA end. Looked up from germline, CDR1 is SGHRS and CDR2 is YFSETQ. This CDR3 has 15 amino acids. This chain's CDR3 is CASSLAGTLAYEQYF. The CDR3 DNA follows: TGCGCCAGCAGCTTGGCCGGGACTTTAGCCTACGAGCAGTACTTC.

The J gene is TRBJ2-2, the V gene TRBV29-1; 9 nucleotides agree with TRBD2. V gave up 5 bases and J gave up 6 bases; unmatched junction bases: 1. The CDR3 extends over 12 amino acids. CDR1 and CDR2 (germline): SQVTM, ANQGSEA. The CDR3 protein is CSVLAGAGELFF. The CDR3 nucleotides read TGCAGCGTTTTAGCGGGGGCCGGGGAGCTGTTTTTT.

The chain couples TRBV7-9 to TRBJ2-7; possibly TRBD1 for D (6 bases). This CDR3 region has 14 residues. V was pared by 1 base and J by 4 bases, with 11 bases between. Germline V lookup: CDR1 SEHNR, CDR2 FQNEAQ (reference sequence). The CDR3 sequence is CASSLVERGYEQYF. The DNA of the CDR3 is TGTGCCAGCAGCTTAGTTGAAAGGGGGTACGAGCAGTACTTC. Based on the CDR3 plus reference TRBV7-9 and TRBJ2-7, the full variable domain is DTGVSQNPRHKITKRGQNVTFRCDPISEHNRLYWYRQTLGQGPEFLTYFQNEAQLEKSRLLSDRFSAERPKGSFSTLEIQRTEQGDSAMYLCASSLVERGYEQYFGPGTRLTVT.

V is TRBV5-4 and J is TRBJ2-3; a weak D match, TRBD2 (6 bases). The V end was cut by 2 bases, the J end by 4 bases, with 11 bases between. In germline, CDR1 is SGHNT, CDR2 YYREEE (reference sequence). The CDR3 sequence is 14 residues long. CDR3 loop: CASSFGRDADTQYF. For the CDR3, the DNA is TGTGCCAGCAGCTTTGGGCGGGACGCAGATACGCAGTATTTT.

CDR3 coding DNA: TGTGCCATCAGTGATATACGATCTAGCGGGGGGCAGGAGACCCAGTACTTC. Translated: CAISDIRSSGGQETQYF. The V call is TRBV10-3, the J call TRBJ2-5; 11 bases map to TRBD2. The germline gives CDR1 ENHRY, CDR2 SYGVKD. Unmatched junction bases numbered 11, after V lost 3 bases and J lost 5 bases. This CDR3 comprises 17 residues.

V and J are TRBV7-3 and TRBJ2-7, with TRBD2 matching 7 bases. CDR1 is SGHTA, CDR2 FQGTGA, per germline. This CDR3 contains 14 residues. V gave up 3 bases and J gave up 5 bases; unmatched junction bases: 7. The CDR3 DNA sequence: TGTGCCAGCAGCTTTGGGGGAGGGCCGGACGAGCAGTACTTC. This encodes CASSFGGGPDEQYF.

V is TRBV28 and J is TRBJ2-5, with D possibly being TRBD1 (5 bases). The J call may be in error: the DNA end matches TRBJ2-7 better. Germline CDR1 and CDR2: MDHEN and SYDVKM. The CDR3 is 17 amino acids. The CDR3 here is CASSFPAARAFSYEQYF. CDR3 DNA sequence: TGTGCCAGCAGTTTCCCCGCGGCCAGGGCCTTTTCCTACGAGCAGTACTTC.

The chain employs TRBV4-3 and TRBJ2-7; D possibly uses TRBD1 or TRBD2 (5 bases each). The germline V and J ends were trimmed by 0 bases and 0 bases, with 9 bases remaining between them. Germline values: CDR1 LGHNA, CDR2 YSLEER. The CDR3 length is 15 residues. Here the CDR3 reads CASSQETGPSYEQYF. The CDR3 bases are TGCGCCAGCAGCCAAGAAACGGGACCCTCCTACGAGCAGTACTTC.

The chain carries TRBV6-5 and TRBJ2-1, with TRBD2 matching over 7 bases. The CDR3 contains 15 residues. With V trimmed by 2 bases and J by 4 bases, 5 bases remained unmatched. Germline CDR1 and CDR2: MNHEY and SVGAGI. CDR3 sequence: CASSYRAGVYNEQFF. For the CDR3, the DNA is TGTGCCAGCAGTTACCGGGCGGGAGTTTACAATGAGCAGTTCTTC.

The chain joins TRBV6-1 to TRBJ1-1, with D possibly TRBD1 on 6 matching bases. The germline gives CDR1 MNHNS, CDR2 SASEGT. This CDR3 spans 10 amino acids. The CDR3 bases are TGTCCGACAGGGAACACTGAAGCTTTCTTT. As protein: CPTGNTEAFF.

The gene calls are TRBV2 and TRBJ2-7; 12 bases are shared with TRBD2. The CDR3 sequence is 16 residues long. Germline V CDR1 and CDR2: SNHLY, FYNNEI. V lost 4 bases to trimming and J lost 3 bases; unmatched junction nucleotides: 7. The CDR3 protein is CASSGGLAGNFYEQYF. CDR3 nucleotides: TGTGCCAGCAGTGGTGGACTAGCGGGAAATTTCTACGAGCAGTACTTC.

The chain has TRBV7-9 and TRBJ2-7; D is undetermined. Germline CDR1 reads SEHNR; CDR2 reads FQNEAQ (reference sequence). The CDR3 has 14 residues. V lost 1 base to trimming and J lost 3 bases, with 10 bases between them. The CDR3 region is CASSLGTTNYEQYF. As DNA, the CDR3 is TGTGCCAGCAGCTTAGGCACAACAAACTACGAGCAGTACTTC.

The genes are TRBV6-1 and TRBJ2-5, with D possibly called TRBD1 or TRBD2 (5 bases each). Trimming cost V 0 bases and J 5 bases, with 10 bases left between them. Germline CDR1 and CDR2: MNHNS and SASEGT. CDR3 length: 14 residues. CDR3 sequence reads: CASSEAGTSETQYF. The CDR3, as DNA: TGTGCCAGCAGTGAAGCGGGGACGTCGGAGACCCAGTACTTC.

The chain links TRBV27 to TRBJ1-1; no firm D call. There are 12 residues in the CDR3. The germline V gene has CDR1 MNHEY and CDR2 SMNVEV (reference sequence). V was pared by 2 bases and J by 8 bases, with 9 bases between. The CDR3, as DNA: TGTGCCAGCAGTTTAATGGGGTCGGAAGCTTTCTTT. Translated: CASSLMGSEAFF.